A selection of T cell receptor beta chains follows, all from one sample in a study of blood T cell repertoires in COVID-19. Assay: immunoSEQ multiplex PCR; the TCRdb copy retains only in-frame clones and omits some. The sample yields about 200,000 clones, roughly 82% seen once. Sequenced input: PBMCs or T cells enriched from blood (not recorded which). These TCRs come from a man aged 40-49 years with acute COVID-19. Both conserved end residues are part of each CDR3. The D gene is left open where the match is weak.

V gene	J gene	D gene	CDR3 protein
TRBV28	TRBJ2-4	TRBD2	CASVGGEAKNIQYF
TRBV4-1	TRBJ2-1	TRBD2	CASSQLGEGLHVSSYNEQFF
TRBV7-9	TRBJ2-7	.	CASSLHRESEQYF
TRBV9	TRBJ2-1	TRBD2	CASSGRLAGGRNEQFF
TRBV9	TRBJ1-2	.	CASSKYSPSVEGYTF
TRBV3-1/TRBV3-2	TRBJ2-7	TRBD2	CASSQGGTSGSFFSYEQYF
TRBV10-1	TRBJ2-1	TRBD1	CAMFAGGHEQFF
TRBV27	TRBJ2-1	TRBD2	CASAWEGYNEQFF
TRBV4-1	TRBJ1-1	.	CASSQSSGGKGEAFF
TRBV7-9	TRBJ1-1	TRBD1	CASSLTGSAEAFF
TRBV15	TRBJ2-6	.	CATSRQPWTALSGANVLTF
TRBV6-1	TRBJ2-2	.	CASSEFQAGELFF
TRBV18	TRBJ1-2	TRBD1	CASSPRGGRREYGYTF
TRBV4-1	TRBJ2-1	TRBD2	CASSPTSGANNEQFF
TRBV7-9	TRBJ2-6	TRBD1	CASSSGTGGANVLTF
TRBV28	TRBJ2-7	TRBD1	CASSLDRGHEQYF
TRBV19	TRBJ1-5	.	CATARGWNQPQHF
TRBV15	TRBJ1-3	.	CATSRQLTGNTIYF
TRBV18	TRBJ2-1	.	CASSPSATGVEHEQFF
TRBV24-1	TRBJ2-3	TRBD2	CATSDASGRTVNTQYF
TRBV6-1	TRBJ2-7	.	CASSDGAPTNEQYF
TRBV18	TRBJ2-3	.	CASSPAIVVTSTDTQYF
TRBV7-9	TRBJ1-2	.	CASSLGLYYGYTF
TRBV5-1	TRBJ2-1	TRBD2	CASKDGREPYNEQFF
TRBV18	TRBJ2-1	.	CASSPLGSGGGEQFF
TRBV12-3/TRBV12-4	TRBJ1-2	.	CASSLAYGYTF
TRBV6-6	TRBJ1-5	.	CASRGAALNQPQHF
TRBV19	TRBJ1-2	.	CASSLSHRGYTF
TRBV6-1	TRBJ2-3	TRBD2	CASSGPTSGRALSTDTQYF
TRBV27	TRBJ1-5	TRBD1	CASSPRTGFNQPQHF
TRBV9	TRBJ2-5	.	CASSVGPLGETQYF
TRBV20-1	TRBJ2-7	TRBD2	CRLSSGHEQYF